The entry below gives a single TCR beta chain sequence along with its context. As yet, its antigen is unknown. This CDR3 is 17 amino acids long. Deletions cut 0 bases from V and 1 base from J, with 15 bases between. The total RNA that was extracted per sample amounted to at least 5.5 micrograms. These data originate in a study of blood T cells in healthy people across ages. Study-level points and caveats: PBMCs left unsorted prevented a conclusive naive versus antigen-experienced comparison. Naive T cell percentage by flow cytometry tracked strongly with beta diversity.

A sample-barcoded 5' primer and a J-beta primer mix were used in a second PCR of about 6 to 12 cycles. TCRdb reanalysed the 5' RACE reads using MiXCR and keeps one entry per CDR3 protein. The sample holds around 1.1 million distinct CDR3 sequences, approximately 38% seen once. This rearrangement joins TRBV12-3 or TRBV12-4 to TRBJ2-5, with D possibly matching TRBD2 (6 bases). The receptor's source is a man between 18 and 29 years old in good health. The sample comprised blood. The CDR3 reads CASSLALEAGLQETQYF. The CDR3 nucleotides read TGTGCCAGCAGTTTAGCGCTTGAAGCGGGCCTCCAAGAGACCCAGTACTTC.